Listed below are T cell receptor beta chains from one sample, sequenced in a study of cytomegalovirus exposure and HLA in healthy donors. Clones were sequenced by immunoSEQ multiplex PCR, and TCRdb holds only the in-frame ones, with some missing. The data show about 160,000 clones, around four fifths seen once. Sequenced: PBMCs. These receptors were obtained from a middle-aged man in good health and CMV-seropositive. CDR3s include the opening cysteine and the closing phenylalanine or tryptophan. Fields, in order: CDR3 DNA, CDR3 protein, V gene, D gene, clone size, J gene. The D gene is left open where the match is weak. A row's size may be missing; if present it is once, few, many or a size class.

CDR3nt: TGCGCCAGCAGCTTTGCAGGGCGGATAGGGGCCAACGTCCTGACTTTC
CDR3aa: CASSFAGRIGANVLTF
v_gene: TRBV5-1
d_gene: .
abundance: .
j_gene: TRBJ2-6

CDR3nt: TGTGCCAGCAGTTACTCCTCCAGTCAAAATCAGCCCCAGCATTTT
CDR3aa: CASSYSSSQNQPQHF
v_gene: TRBV6-6
d_gene: .
abundance: .
j_gene: TRBJ1-5

CDR3nt: TGCGCCAGCAGCTTGGACAGGGCCACCGGGGAGCTGTTTTTT
CDR3aa: CASSLDRATGELFF
v_gene: TRBV5-1
d_gene: .
abundance: .
j_gene: TRBJ2-2

CDR3nt: TGTGCCAGCACCTCTAGTGGGGCAGGGCCCCACGAGCAGTACTTC
CDR3aa: CASTSSGAGPHEQYF
v_gene: TRBV28
d_gene: .
abundance: .
j_gene: TRBJ2-7

CDR3nt: TGTGCCAGCAGTCAAAGGGGTTCTGGGGCCAACGTCCTGACTTTC
CDR3aa: CASSQRGSGANVLTF
v_gene: TRBV7-2
d_gene: .
abundance: .
j_gene: TRBJ2-6

CDR3nt: TGTGCCAGCAGTTTCGACCACCGGGGGCAGCCCCAGCATTTT
CDR3aa: CASSFDHRGQPQHF
v_gene: TRBV28
d_gene: .
abundance: .
j_gene: TRBJ1-5

CDR3nt: TGTGCCAGCAGGTACAGCTCCTACGAGCAGTACTTC
CDR3aa: CASRYSSYEQYF
v_gene: TRBV28
d_gene: .
abundance: once
j_gene: TRBJ2-7

CDR3nt: TGTGCCAGCAGTCCGGACGCGCGGGACAGACGATACTATGGCTACACCTTC
CDR3aa: CASSPDARDRRYYGYTF
v_gene: TRBV27
d_gene: TRBD1
abundance: .
j_gene: TRBJ1-2

CDR3nt: TGTGCCAGCAGCACCCGGACAGGCGCATACTCTGGAAACACCATATATTTT
CDR3aa: CASSTRTGAYSGNTIYF
v_gene: TRBV21-1
d_gene: .
abundance: .
j_gene: TRBJ1-3

CDR3nt: TGTGCCAGTAGTATAGGGCAGGGCAACTATGGCTACACCTTC
CDR3aa: CASSIGQGNYGYTF
v_gene: TRBV19
d_gene: .
abundance: .
j_gene: TRBJ1-2

CDR3nt: TGTGCCAGCAGCTTAGGAGGACAGCCTGAAGCTTTCTTT
CDR3aa: CASSLGGQPEAFF
v_gene: TRBV7-6
d_gene: .
abundance: .
j_gene: TRBJ1-1

CDR3nt: TGTGCCAGCAGCTTGAGACTAGCGGGAGGAATTAGGGATGAGCAGTTCTTC
CDR3aa: CASSLRLAGGIRDEQFF
v_gene: TRBV13
d_gene: TRBD2
abundance: .
j_gene: TRBJ2-1

CDR3nt: TGCGCCAGCAGCTTGGACGGTTCCTACGAGCAGTACTTC
CDR3aa: CASSLDGSYEQYF
v_gene: TRBV5-1
d_gene: .
abundance: once
j_gene: TRBJ2-7

CDR3nt: TGTGCCAGCAGCCCCGATATAGGGGCGGGCACAGATACGCAGTATTTT
CDR3aa: CASSPDIGAGTDTQYF
v_gene: TRBV7-6
d_gene: .
abundance: .
j_gene: TRBJ2-3

CDR3nt: TGCAGCGTTGTGGCGGGAGGGACCGGGGAGCTGTTTTTT
CDR3aa: CSVVAGGTGELFF
v_gene: TRBV29-1
d_gene: TRBD2
abundance: .
j_gene: TRBJ2-2

CDR3nt: TGCGCCAGCAGCTCCGGGACTAGCGGGGGGACCCCCTACGAGCAGTACTTC
CDR3aa: CASSSGTSGGTPYEQYF
v_gene: TRBV5-1
d_gene: TRBD2
abundance: .
j_gene: TRBJ2-7

CDR3nt: TGTGCCAGCAGCAGACTAGCGGGGGGTACCTATCCACAAGAGACCCAGTACTTC
CDR3aa: CASSRLAGGTYPQETQYF
v_gene: TRBV7-8
d_gene: TRBD2
abundance: .
j_gene: TRBJ2-5

CDR3nt: TGCAGCGGAAAGACAGGAGAGACTGAAGCTTTCTTT
CDR3aa: CSGKTGETEAFF
v_gene: TRBV29-1
d_gene: .
abundance: few
j_gene: TRBJ1-1

CDR3nt: TGTGCCATCAGTCGGGACAGTAGCTATGGCTACACCTTC
CDR3aa: CAISRDSSYGYTF
v_gene: TRBV10-3
d_gene: TRBD1
abundance: .
j_gene: TRBJ1-2

CDR3nt: TGCGCCAGCAGCCAAGAATTCTCGGGGGGGGGTATAGCCAAAAACATTCAGTACTTC
CDR3aa: CASSQEFSGGGIAKNIQYF
v_gene: TRBV4-3
d_gene: TRBD2
abundance: .
j_gene: TRBJ2-4

CDR3nt: TGTGCCAGCAGTTTATCCCGGACAGGGTACCAGCCCCAGCATTTT
CDR3aa: CASSLSRTGYQPQHF
v_gene: TRBV28
d_gene: TRBD1
abundance: .
j_gene: TRBJ1-5

CDR3nt: TGTGCCAGCCGCAGAGTAGCTAGCACAGATACGCAGTATTTT
CDR3aa: CASRRVASTDTQYF
v_gene: TRBV2
d_gene: .
abundance: few
j_gene: TRBJ2-3

CDR3nt: TGCGCCAGCAGCCAAGATTTAGGGACAGTCTCTGGAAACACCATATATTTT
CDR3aa: CASSQDLGTVSGNTIYF
v_gene: TRBV4-3
d_gene: TRBD1
abundance: medium-sized
j_gene: TRBJ1-3

CDR3nt: TGTGCCAGCAGTGAAGCCGTCAGGGTGGGTACAGATACGCAGTATTTT
CDR3aa: CASSEAVRVGTDTQYF
v_gene: TRBV25-1
d_gene: .
abundance: .
j_gene: TRBJ2-3

CDR3nt: TGTGCCAGCAGGGCCGGGACAGGGGTAGACGAGCAGTACTTC
CDR3aa: CASRAGTGVDEQYF
v_gene: TRBV5-6
d_gene: TRBD1
abundance: .
j_gene: TRBJ2-7

CDR3nt: TGTGCCAGCAGCTCAGACAATTCCTACGAGCAGTACTTC
CDR3aa: CASSSDNSYEQYF
v_gene: TRBV7-9
d_gene: .
abundance: .
j_gene: TRBJ2-7

CDR3nt: TGTGCCAGCAGCTTGCTTGTTTTAGAGACCCAGTACTTC
CDR3aa: CASSLLVLETQYF
v_gene: TRBV5-6
d_gene: .
abundance: .
j_gene: TRBJ2-5

CDR3nt: TGTGCCAGCAGGCCCCAGGGCGTCTTTTACGAGCAGTACTTC
CDR3aa: CASRPQGVFYEQYF
v_gene: TRBV28
d_gene: .
abundance: .
j_gene: TRBJ2-7

CDR3nt: TGTGCCAGTAGCCTAGAACTAGCGGGGGCGCTGAGAGATACGCAGTATTTT
CDR3aa: CASSLELAGALRDTQYF
v_gene: TRBV19
d_gene: TRBD2
abundance: .
j_gene: TRBJ2-3

CDR3nt: TGTGCCAGCAGCGCGGCCGGCGGGGTGGACGAGCAGTACTTC
CDR3aa: CASSAAGGVDEQYF
v_gene: TRBV7-3
d_gene: .
abundance: .
j_gene: TRBJ2-7

CDR3nt: TGTGCCAGTAGTCAACTGGCCGGGACTGAAGCTTTCTTT
CDR3aa: CASSQLAGTEAFF
v_gene: TRBV19
d_gene: .
abundance: .
j_gene: TRBJ1-1

CDR3nt: TGTGCCAGCAGTGGCAGAATGGCGGGAGACTCCGGGGAGCTGTTTTTT
CDR3aa: CASSGRMAGDSGELFF
v_gene: TRBV2
d_gene: TRBD2
abundance: .
j_gene: TRBJ2-2

CDR3nt: TGCACCAGCAGCCAAGATTTGCTGCCGCGGGAGCAGGGCTCCAATCAGCCCCAGCATTTT
CDR3aa: CTSSQDLLPREQGSNQPQHF
v_gene: TRBV1
d_gene: .
abundance: few
j_gene: TRBJ1-5

CDR3nt: TGTGCCAGCAGCTCGGGACTAGTGAGAAACATTCAGTACTTC
CDR3aa: CASSSGLVRNIQYF
v_gene: TRBV7-9
d_gene: TRBD2
abundance: few
j_gene: TRBJ2-4

CDR3nt: TGTGCCAGTAAACCGACACGGTCCGGCTGGTCCTATGGCTACACCTTC
CDR3aa: CASKPTRSGWSYGYTF
v_gene: TRBV19
d_gene: .
abundance: .
j_gene: TRBJ1-2

CDR3nt: TGTGCCAGCAGCCAAAGGACTAGCGGGAGTATTGAGCAGTTCTTC
CDR3aa: CASSQRTSGSIEQFF
v_gene: TRBV6-1
d_gene: TRBD2
abundance: .
j_gene: TRBJ2-1

CDR3nt: TGCGCCAGCAGCCCTGCCGGGACTACCGACAATGAGCAGTTCTTC
CDR3aa: CASSPAGTTDNEQFF
v_gene: TRBV5-1
d_gene: TRBD2
abundance: .
j_gene: TRBJ2-1

CDR3nt: TGTGCCAGCAGTACCCTAGCGGGGAACACAGATACGCAGTATTTT
CDR3aa: CASSTLAGNTDTQYF
v_gene: TRBV28
d_gene: TRBD2
abundance: .
j_gene: TRBJ2-3

CDR3nt: TGTGCCAGCAGCTCCCATGGGGGACTGATCTCCTACAATGAGCAGTTCTTC
CDR3aa: CASSSHGGLISYNEQFF
v_gene: TRBV9
d_gene: .
abundance: .
j_gene: TRBJ2-1

CDR3nt: TGTGCCAACAGCTTTATGAACACTGAAGCTTTCTTT
CDR3aa: CANSFMNTEAFF
v_gene: TRBV7-2
d_gene: .
abundance: .
j_gene: TRBJ1-1

CDR3nt: TGTGCCAGCAGTCGACAGGGGGCGTTGAATTCACCCCTCCACTTT
CDR3aa: CASSRQGALNSPLHF
v_gene: TRBV27
d_gene: TRBD1
abundance: .
j_gene: TRBJ1-6

CDR3nt: TGTGCCAGCAGCTCCCCTCGAACCCGCGGGGGGCCCAGAGAGCAGTACTTC
CDR3aa: CASSSPRTRGGPREQYF
v_gene: TRBV7-2
d_gene: TRBD2
abundance: once
j_gene: TRBJ2-7

CDR3nt: TGTGCCAGCAGTTTACGGCAGGGGAAGGATGAGCAGTTCTTC
CDR3aa: CASSLRQGKDEQFF
v_gene: TRBV28
d_gene: .
abundance: .
j_gene: TRBJ2-1

CDR3nt: TGTGCCAGCAGGTCCGGGACAGGGCCTAACGAGCAGTACTTC
CDR3aa: CASRSGTGPNEQYF
v_gene: TRBV28
d_gene: TRBD1
abundance: few
j_gene: TRBJ2-7

CDR3nt: TGTGCCTGGACCCAGGGTGAAAAACTGTTTTTT
CDR3aa: CAWTQGEKLFF
v_gene: TRBV30
d_gene: .
abundance: .
j_gene: TRBJ1-4